The clone carrying this T cell receptor (beta chain) occurred a few times. Its specificity is not known. This CDR3 spans 16 amino acids. The V gene's germline CDR1 is LGHNA and CDR2 YNFKEQ. V gave up 2 bases and J gave up 3 bases, with 16 bases separating them. This sample stems from a study of blood T cells in healthy people across ages. Study-level points and caveats: Total diversity from one million sequenced T cells was likely underestimated. Higher diversity and more naive CD4+ cells were features of long-lived donors, compared to aged donors.

A second PCR of about 7 to 12 cycles used a sample-barcoded 5' primer and a J-beta primer mix. TCRdb reprocessed the 5' RACE reads with MiXCR, giving one entry per CDR3 protein. Altogether 950,000 to 1,200,000 distinct CDR3 sequences are present, 35% to 40% being singletons, with the ten largest covering about 12%. The sample taken for sequencing was blood. V is TRBV4-2 and J is TRBJ2-5; weak D call: TRBD2 (5 bases). This TCR derives from a man aged 18 to 30 in good health. The DNA for the CDR3 is TGTGCCAGCAGCCAAAAGCACGTAACGCGGGAAGAGACCCAGTACTTC. Protein product: CASSQKHVTREETQYF.